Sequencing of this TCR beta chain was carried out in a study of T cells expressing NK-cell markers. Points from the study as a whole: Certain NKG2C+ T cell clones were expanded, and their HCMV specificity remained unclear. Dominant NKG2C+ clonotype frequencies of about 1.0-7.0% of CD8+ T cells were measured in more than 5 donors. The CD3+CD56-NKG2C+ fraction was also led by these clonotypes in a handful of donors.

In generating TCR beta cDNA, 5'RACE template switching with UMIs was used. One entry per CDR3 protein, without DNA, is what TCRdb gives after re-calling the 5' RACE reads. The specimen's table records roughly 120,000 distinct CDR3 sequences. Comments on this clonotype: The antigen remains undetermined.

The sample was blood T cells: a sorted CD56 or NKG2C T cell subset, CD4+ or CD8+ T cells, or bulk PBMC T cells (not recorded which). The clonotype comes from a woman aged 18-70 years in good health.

The CDR3 reads CASSSRDNEQFF. V usage is TRBV12-3 or TRBV12-4 and J usage is TRBJ2-1. This CDR3 is built from 12 residues.